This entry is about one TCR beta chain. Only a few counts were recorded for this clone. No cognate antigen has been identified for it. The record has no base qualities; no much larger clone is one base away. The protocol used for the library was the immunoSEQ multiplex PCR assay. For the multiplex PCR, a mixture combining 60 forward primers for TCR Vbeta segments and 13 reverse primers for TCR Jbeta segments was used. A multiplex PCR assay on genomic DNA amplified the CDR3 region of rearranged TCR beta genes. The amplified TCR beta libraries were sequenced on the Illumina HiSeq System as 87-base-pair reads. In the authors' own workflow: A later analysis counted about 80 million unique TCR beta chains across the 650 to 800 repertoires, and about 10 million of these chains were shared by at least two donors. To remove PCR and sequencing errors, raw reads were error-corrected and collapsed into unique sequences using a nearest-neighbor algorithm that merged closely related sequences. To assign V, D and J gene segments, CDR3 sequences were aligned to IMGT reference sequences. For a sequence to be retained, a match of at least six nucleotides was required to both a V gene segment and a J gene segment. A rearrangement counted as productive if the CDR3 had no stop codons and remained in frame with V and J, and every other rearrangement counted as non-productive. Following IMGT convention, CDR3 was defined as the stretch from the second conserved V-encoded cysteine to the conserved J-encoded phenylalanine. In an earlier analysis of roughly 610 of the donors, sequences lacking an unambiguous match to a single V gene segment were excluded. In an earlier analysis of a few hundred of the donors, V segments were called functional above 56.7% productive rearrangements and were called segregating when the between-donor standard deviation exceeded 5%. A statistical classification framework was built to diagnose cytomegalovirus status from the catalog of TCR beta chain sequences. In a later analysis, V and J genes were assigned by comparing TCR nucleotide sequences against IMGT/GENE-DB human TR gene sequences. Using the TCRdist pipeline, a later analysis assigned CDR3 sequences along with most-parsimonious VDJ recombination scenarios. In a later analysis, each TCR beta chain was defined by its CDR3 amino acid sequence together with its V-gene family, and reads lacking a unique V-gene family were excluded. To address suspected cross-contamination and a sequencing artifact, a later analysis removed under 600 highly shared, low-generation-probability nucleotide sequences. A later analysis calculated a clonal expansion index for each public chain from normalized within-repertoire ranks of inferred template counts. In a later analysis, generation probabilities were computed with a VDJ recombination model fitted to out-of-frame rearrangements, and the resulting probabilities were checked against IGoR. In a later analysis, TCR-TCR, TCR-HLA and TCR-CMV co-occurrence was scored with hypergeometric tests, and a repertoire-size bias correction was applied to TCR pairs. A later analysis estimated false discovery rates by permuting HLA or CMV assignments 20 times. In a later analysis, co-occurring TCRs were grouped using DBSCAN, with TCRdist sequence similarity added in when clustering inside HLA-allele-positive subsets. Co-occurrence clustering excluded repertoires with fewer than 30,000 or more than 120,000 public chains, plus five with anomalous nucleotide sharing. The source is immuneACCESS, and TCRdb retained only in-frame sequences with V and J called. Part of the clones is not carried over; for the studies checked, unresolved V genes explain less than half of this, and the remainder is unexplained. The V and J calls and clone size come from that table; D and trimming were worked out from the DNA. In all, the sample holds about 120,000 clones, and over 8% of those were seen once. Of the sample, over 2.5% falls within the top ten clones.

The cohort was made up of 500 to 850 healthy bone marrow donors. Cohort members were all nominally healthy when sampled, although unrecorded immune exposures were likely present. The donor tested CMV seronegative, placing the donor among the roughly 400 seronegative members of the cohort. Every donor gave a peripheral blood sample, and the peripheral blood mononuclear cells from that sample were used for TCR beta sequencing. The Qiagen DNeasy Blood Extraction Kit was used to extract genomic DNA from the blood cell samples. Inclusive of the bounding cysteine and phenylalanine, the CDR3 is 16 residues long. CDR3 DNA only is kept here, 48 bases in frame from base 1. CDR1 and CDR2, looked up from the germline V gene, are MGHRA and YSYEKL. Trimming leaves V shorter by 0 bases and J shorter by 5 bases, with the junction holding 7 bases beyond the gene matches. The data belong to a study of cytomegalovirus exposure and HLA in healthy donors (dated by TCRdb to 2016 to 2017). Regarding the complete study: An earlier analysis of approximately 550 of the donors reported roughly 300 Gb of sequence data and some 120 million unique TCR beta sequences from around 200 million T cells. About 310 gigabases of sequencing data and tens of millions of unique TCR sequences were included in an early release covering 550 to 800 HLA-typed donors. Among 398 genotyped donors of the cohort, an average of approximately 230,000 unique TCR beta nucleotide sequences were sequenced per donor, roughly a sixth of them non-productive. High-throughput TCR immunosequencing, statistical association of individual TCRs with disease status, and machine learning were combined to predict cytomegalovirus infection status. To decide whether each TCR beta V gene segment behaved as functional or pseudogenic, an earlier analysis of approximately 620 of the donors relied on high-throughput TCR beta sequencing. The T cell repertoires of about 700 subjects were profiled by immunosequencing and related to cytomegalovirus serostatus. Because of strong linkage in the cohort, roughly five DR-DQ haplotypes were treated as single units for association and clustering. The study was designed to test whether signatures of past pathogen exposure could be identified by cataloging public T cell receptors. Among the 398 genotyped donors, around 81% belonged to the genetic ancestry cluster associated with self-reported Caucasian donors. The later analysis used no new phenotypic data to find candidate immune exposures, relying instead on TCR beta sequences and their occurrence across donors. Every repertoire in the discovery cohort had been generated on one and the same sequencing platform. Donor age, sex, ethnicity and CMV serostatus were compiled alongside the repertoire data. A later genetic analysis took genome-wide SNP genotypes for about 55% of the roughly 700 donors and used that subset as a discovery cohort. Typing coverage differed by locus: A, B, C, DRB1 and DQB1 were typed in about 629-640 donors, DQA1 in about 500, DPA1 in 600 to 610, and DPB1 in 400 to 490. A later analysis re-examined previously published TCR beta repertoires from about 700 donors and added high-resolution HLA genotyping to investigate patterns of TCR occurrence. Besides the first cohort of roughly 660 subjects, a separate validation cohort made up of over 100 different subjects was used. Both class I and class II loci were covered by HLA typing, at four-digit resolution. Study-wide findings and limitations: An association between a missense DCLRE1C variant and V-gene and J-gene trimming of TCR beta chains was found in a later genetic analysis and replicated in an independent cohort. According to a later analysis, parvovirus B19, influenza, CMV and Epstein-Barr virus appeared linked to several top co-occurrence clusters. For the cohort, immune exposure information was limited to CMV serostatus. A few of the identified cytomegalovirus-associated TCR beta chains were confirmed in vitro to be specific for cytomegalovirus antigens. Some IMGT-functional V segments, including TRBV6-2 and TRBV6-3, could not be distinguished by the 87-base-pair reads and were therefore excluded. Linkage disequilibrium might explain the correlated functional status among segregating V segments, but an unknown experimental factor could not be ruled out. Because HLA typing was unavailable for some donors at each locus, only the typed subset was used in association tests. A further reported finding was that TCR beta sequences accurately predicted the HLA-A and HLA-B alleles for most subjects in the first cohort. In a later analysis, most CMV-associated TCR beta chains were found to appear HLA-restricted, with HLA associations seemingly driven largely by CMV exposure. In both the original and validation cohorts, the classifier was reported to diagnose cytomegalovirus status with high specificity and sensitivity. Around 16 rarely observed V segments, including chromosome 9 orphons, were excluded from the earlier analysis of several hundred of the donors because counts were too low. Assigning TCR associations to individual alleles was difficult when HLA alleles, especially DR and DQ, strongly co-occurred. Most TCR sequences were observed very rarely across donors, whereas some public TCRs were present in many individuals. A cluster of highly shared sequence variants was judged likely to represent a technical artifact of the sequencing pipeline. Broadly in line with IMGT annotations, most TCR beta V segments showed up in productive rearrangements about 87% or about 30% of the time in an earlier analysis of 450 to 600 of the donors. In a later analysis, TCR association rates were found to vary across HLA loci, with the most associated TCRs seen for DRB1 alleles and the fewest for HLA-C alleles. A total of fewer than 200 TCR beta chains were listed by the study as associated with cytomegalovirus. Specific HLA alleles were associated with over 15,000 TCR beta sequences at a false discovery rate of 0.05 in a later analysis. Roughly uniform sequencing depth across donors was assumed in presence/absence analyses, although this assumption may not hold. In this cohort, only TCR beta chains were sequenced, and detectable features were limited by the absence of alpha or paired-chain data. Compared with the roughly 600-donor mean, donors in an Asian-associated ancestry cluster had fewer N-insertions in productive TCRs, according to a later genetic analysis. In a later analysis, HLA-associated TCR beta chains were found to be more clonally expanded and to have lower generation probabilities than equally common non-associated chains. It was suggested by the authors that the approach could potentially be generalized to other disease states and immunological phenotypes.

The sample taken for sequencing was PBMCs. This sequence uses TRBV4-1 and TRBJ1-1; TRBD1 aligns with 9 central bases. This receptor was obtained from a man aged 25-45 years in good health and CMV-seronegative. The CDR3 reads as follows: CASSQETGGMGTEAFF. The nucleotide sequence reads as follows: TGCGCCAGCAGCCAAGAAACAGGGGGCATGGGAACTGAAGCTTTCTTT.